Each of the 6 T cell receptor beta chains below was sequenced from the same sample in a study of T-cell memory formation after mild COVID-19. From the 5' RACE reads, TCRdb called clonotypes with MiXCR, one entry per CDR3 protein. The sample lists under 200,000 distinct CDR3 sequences, 10% to 15% seen once, with approximately 3.3% in the top ten. Input material: PBMCs or a T cell subset sorted from them (not recorded which). The receptors derive from a man aged 18 to 30 who had mild COVID-19 (a few samples of this study predate the infection). Cell type and time point are not known.

The chain carries TRBV7-3 and TRBJ2-3, with no clear D. This CDR3 has 14 amino acids. Between the trimmed V and J ends, which lost 2 bases and 2 bases, there was a span of 8 bases. Germline V gene data show CDR1 as SGHTA and CDR2 as FQGTGA. The CDR3 bases are TGTGCCAGCAGCTTATATAGCTCCACAGATACGCAGTATTTT. Translated, it gives CASSLYSSTDTQYF.

In this sample, this clonotype turned up a few times. The chain is built from TRBV5-1 and TRBJ2-2; D may be TRBD2 (6 bases). This CDR3 contains 15 residues. Germline CDR1 is SGHRS and CDR2 is YFSETQ. V shed 6 bases and J shed 0 bases, with 12 bases lying between them. CDR3 DNA: TGCGCCAGCACCCTAGCGCGATCGAACACCGGGGAGCTGTTTTTT. It is translated as CASTLARSNTGELFF.

The rearrangement links TRBV11-2 to TRBJ2-1; 7 bases are shared with TRBD2. J lost 6 bases, V lost 5 bases, and 7 bases had no gene match. This CDR3 has 14 amino acids. Germline V gives CDR1 SGHAT, CDR2 FQNNGV. Here the CDR3 reads CASSQPSGVNEQFF. The CDR3 nucleotides are TGTGCCAGCAGCCAACCGAGCGGGGTCAATGAGCAGTTCTTC.

This clonotype was recorded a few times. The chain employs TRBV24-1 and TRBJ2-2, with 8 positions matching TRBD1. The V gene end was trimmed by 2 bases and the J gene end by 3 bases; junction bases not matched to a gene: 4. The length of the CDR3 is 16 residues. The germline V gene has CDR1 KGHDR and CDR2 SFDVKD. DNA of the CDR3: TGTGCCACCAGTGATTCCGGGACAGGAGACACCGGGGAGCTGTTTTTT. Translated: CATSDSGTGDTGELFF.

This clonotype turned up a few times. This chain links TRBV7-9 with TRBJ2-6; D is undetermined. Germline V gene data show CDR1 as SEHNR and CDR2 as FQNEAQ (reference sequence). The CDR3 length is 18 residues. V was shortened by 0 bases and J by 4 bases, with 16 bases between the two germline ends. The CDR3 is CASSLALGWEKGANVLTF. The CDR3 bases are TGTGCCAGCAGCTTAGCGCTGGGTTGGGAAAAGGGGGCCAACGTCCTGACTTTC.

This clonotype was seen only a few times. The CDR3 spells CASSADRTYGYTF. The CDR3 DNA sequence: TGTGCCAGCAGTGCCGACAGGACCTATGGCTACACCTTC. The chain couples TRBV3-1 to TRBJ1-2, with D tentatively TRBD1 (6 bases). CDR3 length: 13 amino acids. The V end lost 6 bases, the J end lost 4 bases, and 12 bases lay between the germline ends. Germline CDR1 LGHDT, CDR2 YNNKEL (reference sequence).